This T cell receptor (beta chain) was sequenced in a study of early T cells in non-severe SARS-CoV-2 infection. Attachment of unique molecular identifiers to individual cDNA molecules was performed. TCRdb redid the calling of the 5' RACE reads with MiXCR, one entry per CDR3 protein. The data contain 50,000 to 70,000 distinct CDR3 sequences, less than 9.5% of them singletons. CDR3 length equals 13 residues. The V and J ends lost 5 bases and 5 bases respectively, with 11 bases between them. The germline CDR1 and CDR2 sequences are LGHNT and FRNRAP. This clonotype appeared many times. The sample taken for sequencing was whole blood. This sequence joins TRBV12-5 and TRBJ2-3; D possibly uses TRBD1 or TRBD2 (5 bases each). This TCR was recovered from an adult who was a healthcare worker with PCR-confirmed SARS-CoV-2 infection or an uninfected control (not recorded which). The CDR3 sequence: CASGPSGGDTQYF. In DNA form, the CDR3 reads TGTGCTAGTGGTCCCTCTGGGGGAGATACGCAGTATTTT.